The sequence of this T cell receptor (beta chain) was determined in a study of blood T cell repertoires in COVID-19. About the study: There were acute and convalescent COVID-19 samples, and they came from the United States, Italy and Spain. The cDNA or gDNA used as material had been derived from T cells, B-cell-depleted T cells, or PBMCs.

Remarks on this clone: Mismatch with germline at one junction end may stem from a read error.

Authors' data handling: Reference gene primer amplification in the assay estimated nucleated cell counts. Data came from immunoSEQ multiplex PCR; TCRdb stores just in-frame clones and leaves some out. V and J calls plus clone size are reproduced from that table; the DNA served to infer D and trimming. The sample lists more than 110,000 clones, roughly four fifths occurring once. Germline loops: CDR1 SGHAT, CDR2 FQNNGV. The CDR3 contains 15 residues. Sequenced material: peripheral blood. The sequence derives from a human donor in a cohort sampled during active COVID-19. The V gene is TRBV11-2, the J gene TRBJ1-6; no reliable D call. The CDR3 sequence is CANSPRPGYNSPLHF. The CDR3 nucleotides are TGTGCCAACAGCCCCCGGCCGGGGTATAATTCACCCCTCCACTTT.